The 15 T cell receptor beta chains in this list originate from one sample, sequenced in a study of regulatory T cells in long-lasting Graves disease. TCR beta libraries were built with iRepertoire HTBI primers and Arm-PCR of CDR3 regions. TCRdb reprocessed the multiplex PCR reads with MiXCR, giving one entry per CDR3 protein. This sample has 600,000 to 800,000 distinct CDR3 sequences, with about 30% found just once. As to time point: persistent/refractory GD, antithyroid drugs over 5 years with positive TRAb. Preparation of the TCR library used RNA extracted from PBMCs. This sample comprised peripheral blood mononuclear cells (PBMCs), obtained when the disease was refractory, from a patient treated with antithyroid drugs. These receptors originate from a female donor with Graves disease.

In its sample, this clonotype was seen a few times. The gene calls are TRBV4-1 and TRBJ2-5, with 9 positions matching TRBD2. The CDR3 extends over 17 amino acids. The trim removed 1 base at V and 4 bases at J, leaving 10 bases unmatched. CDR1 and CDR2 from the germline V gene are MGHRA and YSYEKL. In DNA, the CDR3 is TGCGCCAGCAGCCAAGCTTTGGCGGGAGGGCCCGGAGAGACCCAGTACTTC. Its translation: CASSQALAGGPGETQYF.

This clonotype was seen many times. J is TRBJ1-6 and V is TRBV28; D unclear. V gave up 3 bases and J gave up 4 bases, with 4 bases separating them. The CDR3 is 13 amino acids. Germline loops: CDR1 MDHEN, CDR2 SYDVKM. The CDR3 DNA follows: TGTGCCAGCAGTTTGAAGTATAATTCACCCCTCCACTTT. Amino acid sequence: CASSLKYNSPLHF.

In its sample, this clonotype was seen many times. The chain joins TRBV18 to TRBJ1-6; 8 bases map to TRBD1. V dropped 8 bases and J dropped 7; count of bases not matched to a gene: 7. This CDR3 is 14 amino acids long. Germline loops: CDR1 KGHSH, CDR2 LQKENI. CDR3 in DNA: TGTGCCAGCAGCCAGGGACAGGAAAATTCACCCCTCCACTTT. Translation gives CASSQGQENSPLHF.

This clonotype turned up a few times. The rearrangement joins TRBV5-1 to TRBJ1-6; D unresolved. V was trimmed by 4 bases and J by 7 bases, leaving 12 bases between them. CDR1 is SGHRS, CDR2 YFSETQ, per germline. The CDR3 is 14 amino acids. The CDR3 reads CASSRSADNSPLHF. The DNA of the CDR3 is TGCGCCAGCAGCCGGAGCGCGGACAATTCACCCCTCCACTTT.

This clonotype was recorded a few times. V gene TRBV11-2 combines with J gene TRBJ1-1; D not certain. CDR3 length equals 14 residues. Germline CDR1 and CDR2: SGHAT and FQNNGV. Trimming removed 7 bases at V and 2 bases at J, with 14 bases between. CDR3 residues: CASTSYELNTEAFF. CDR3 coding DNA: TGTGCCAGCACCTCATATGAGCTAAACACTGAAGCTTTCTTT.

The sample holds a few counts of this clonotype. This rearrangement joins TRBV7-9 to TRBJ2-5; tentatively, D is TRBD2 (5 bases). Germline values: CDR1 SEHNR, CDR2 FQNEAQ (reference sequence). CDR3 length equals 14 residues. V lost 4 bases and J lost 3, with 12 bases in between. This CDR3 is CASSSGVIEETQYF. The CDR3 nucleotides read TGTGCCAGCAGCTCCGGGGTAATCGAAGAGACCCAGTACTTC.

This rearrangement joins TRBV5-1 to TRBJ1-4; no firm D call. There are 15 residues in the CDR3. Germline lookup yields CDR1 SGHRS and CDR2 YFSETQ. V lost 4 bases and J 5 bases, leaving 15 bases between the germline ends. CDR3 bases: TGCGCCAGCAGCCCTCGGAACCGCCGAAATGAAAAACTGTTTTTT. It codes for CASSPRNRRNEKLFF.

The V and J genes are TRBV20-1 and TRBJ1-1; D not resolved. Deletions cut 6 bases from V and 1 base from J, with 9 bases between. The germline V gene has CDR1 DFQATT and CDR2 SNEGSKA (reference sequence). The CDR3 runs to 12 residues. In nucleotides, the CDR3 is TGCAGTGCCACTCGAGAGAACACTGAAGCTTTCTTT. It specifies CSATRENTEAFF.

V gene TRBV14 combines with J gene TRBJ1-2; D not resolved. Germline V CDR1 and CDR2: SGHDN, FVKESK. CDR3 size: 15 residues. The ends were cut back, 4 bases at V and 0 bases at J, with 12 bases in the middle. The CDR3 reads CASSPPGRANYGYTF. The CDR3 DNA is TGTGCCAGCAGCCCCCCGGGAAGAGCTAACTATGGCTACACCTTC.

The chain joins TRBV27 to TRBJ2-5; no firm D call. The germline V and J ends were trimmed by 2 bases and 5 bases, with 9 bases remaining between them. Germline lookup yields CDR1 MNHEY and CDR2 SMNVEV (reference sequence). The CDR3 length is 13 residues. The DNA for the CDR3 is TGTGCCAGCAGTTTAGGGTATATGGAGACCCAGTACTTC. Protein: CASSLGYMETQYF.

The V gene is TRBV19, the J gene TRBJ2-5; the D is unclear. The CDR3 spans 13 residues. V was pared by 5 bases and J by 1 base, with 8 bases between. Germline V gene data show CDR1 as LNHDA and CDR2 as SQIVND (reference sequence). The CDR3 here is CASSLSTQETQYF. As DNA, the CDR3 is TGTGCCAGTAGTCTTAGCACCCAAGAGACCCAGTACTTC.

The V call is TRBV20-1, the J call TRBJ1-2; D gene unclear. V lost 6 bases and J lost 8, with 13 bases in between. Per germline, CDR1 DFQATT and CDR2 SNEGSKA (reference sequence). The CDR3 runs 11 residues. As DNA, the CDR3 is TGCAGTGCCGCTTCCTTGGGCGGCTACACCTTC. It is translated as CSAASLGGYTF.

The chain links TRBV19 to TRBJ2-5, with TRBD2 matching 12 bases. The length of the CDR3 is 19 residues. CDR1 and CDR2 from the germline V gene are LNHDA and SQIVND (reference sequence). Trimming removed 3 bases from V and 1 base from J; junction bases left unmatched: 12. The CDR3 loop is CASSIPKAGTSGRQETQYF. CDR3 sequence (DNA): TGTGCCAGTAGTATCCCCAAGGCCGGGACTAGCGGGCGCCAAGAGACCCAGTACTTC.

This clonotype was seen a few times. At one end, the junction sequence differs from germline, possibly due to a read error. The chain links TRBV20-1 to TRBJ2-5; D unresolved. The CDR3 is 16 amino acids. Germline V CDR1 and CDR2: DFQATT, SNEGSKA (reference sequence). The CDR3 DNA reads TGCAGTGCTGGAGAAATATTTAGGCCGGTCAGGGAGACCCAGTACTTC. It encodes CSAGEIFRPVRETQYF.

This clonotype was seen once. J is TRBJ1-3 and V is TRBV12-3 or TRBV12-4, with D tentatively TRBD1 (5 bases). With 3 bases removed from V and 4 bases from J, the gap between germline ends came to 13 bases. The CDR3 spans 15 residues. CDR3 amino acids: CASSLLPGSGNTIYF. CDR3 DNA: TGTGCCAGCAGTTTGTTGCCAGGGTCAGGAAACACCATATATTTT.